This T cell receptor beta chain was obtained from a study of blood T cell repertoires in COVID-19. Study in general: Whether acute or convalescent, the COVID-19 samples came from the United States, Italy and Spain. T cells, B-cell-depleted T cells, or PBMCs supplied cDNA or gDNA.

This clone was observed once. Source study methods: Reference gene primer amplification yielded estimated nucleated cell counts. Sequenced by immunoSEQ multiplex PCR; TCRdb stores in-frame clones only, minus some. D and trimming come from the DNA, and the V and J calls and clone size come from that table. The sample contains about 240,000 clones, about 83% of which appear only once. The TCR sequence derives from a human donor in a cohort sampled during active COVID-19. Sequences were obtained from peripheral blood.

The CDR3 here is CASSYEGGGLNSPLHF. CDR3 DNA sequence: TGTGCCAGCAGTTACGAAGGTGGGGGCTTAAATTCACCCCTCCACTTT. The chain combines TRBV6-5 with TRBJ1-6; perhaps TRBD1 as D (6 bases). CDR3 length equals 16 residues. The V gene's germline CDR1 is MNHEY and CDR2 SVGAGI. V was trimmed by 2 bases and J by 7 bases, leaving 15 bases between them.